The 2 T cell receptor beta chains below all came from one sample that was sequenced in a study of HIV-infected patients and healthy controls (dated by TCRdb to 2013 to 2014). Library preparation used 5' RACE. Sequenced on an Illumina MiSeq. 400 to 650 ng RNA was reverse transcribed with SuperScript III using primers against the alpha and beta constant regions. Separate alpha and beta chain libraries were generated by chain-specific third strand synthesis with multiplexing indices. TCRdb applied fastp at Q25 and MiXCR to the public reads, then kept only in-frame beta chains. Each CDR3 protein gets just one entry, which takes the most common genes and DNA from the rows behind it. Counted in this sample were 15,000 to 20,000 distinct CDR3 sequences; approximately 5.8% of them appeared once. Of the sample, 1.5% to 2% falls within the top ten clones. Whole blood was used without cell fractionation, so the repertoire reflected all unsorted peripheral T cells.

Sequenced sample: blood. The receptors shown here come from an adult in good health.

This clonotype has at least ten counts. The chain employs TRBV18 and TRBJ1-1, with unresolved D. This CDR3 is 13 amino acids long. Germline V CDR1 and CDR2: KGHSH, LQKENI. Trimming shortened V by 2 bases and J by 0 bases, and 4 bases separated the two germline ends. The CDR3 DNA reads as TGTGCCAGCTCACCATCGATGAACACTGAAGCTTTCTTT. Its protein product is CASSPSMNTEAFF.

The V gene is TRBV6-2 or TRBV6-3, the J gene TRBJ1-5; a possible D gene is TRBD1 (5 bases). The CDR3 extends over 16 amino acids. Per germline, CDR1 MNHEY and CDR2 SVGEGT. The V end was cut by 2 bases, the J end by 3 bases, with 14 bases between. The CDR3 loop is CASSYNTGSVNQPQHF. Written as DNA, the CDR3 is TGTGCCAGCAGTTACAATACAGGTTCGGTCAATCAGCCCCAGCATTTT.